Following are 2 T cell receptor beta chains from one sample sequenced in a study of T cells in Graves' hyperthyroidism and ophthalmopathy. TCR beta CDR3 region amplification was performed from RNA transcripts. HTBI primers were the set used in a first-round RT-PCR of the TCR CDR3. A single record per CDR3 protein comes from TCRdb applying MiXCR to the multiplex PCR reads. This table holds 550,000 to 700,000 distinct CDR3 sequences, 14% to 15% found once. The material sequenced was blood. These receptors were obtained from a middle-aged woman with Graves' ophthalmopathy.

This clonotype appeared many times. This rearrangement joins TRBV12-3 or TRBV12-4 to TRBJ1-2; 7 nucleotides agree with TRBD1. After removal of 6 bases from V and 6 bases from J, the junction contained 7 bases not matched to a gene. This CDR3 contains 13 residues. CDR3 DNA: TGTGCCAGCAGCCCGACAGGGTCGGATGGCTACACCTTC. Its translation: CASSPTGSDGYTF.

This clonotype was seen repeatedly, ten times or more. It may be a read error: a sequence one base away is much more abundant. The genes are TRBV7-9 and TRBJ1-2; 7 nucleotides line up with TRBD1. The V and J ends lost 5 bases and 4 bases, in that order; junction bases with no gene match: 4. CDR1 SEHNR and CDR2 FQNEAQ come from the germline V gene (reference sequence). The length of the CDR3 is 13 residues. The CDR3 here is CASSPTGSYGYTF. CDR3 DNA sequence: TGTGCCAGCAGCCCGACAGGGTCCTATGGCTACACCTTC. The variable domain in full, with the rest retrieved from reference TRBV7-9 and TRBJ1-2, is DTGVSQNPRHKITKRGQNVTFRCDPISEHNRLYWYRQTLGQGPEFLTYFQNEAQLEKSRLLSDRFSAERPKGSFSTLEIQRTEQGDSAMYLCASSPTGSYGYTFGSGTRLTVV.